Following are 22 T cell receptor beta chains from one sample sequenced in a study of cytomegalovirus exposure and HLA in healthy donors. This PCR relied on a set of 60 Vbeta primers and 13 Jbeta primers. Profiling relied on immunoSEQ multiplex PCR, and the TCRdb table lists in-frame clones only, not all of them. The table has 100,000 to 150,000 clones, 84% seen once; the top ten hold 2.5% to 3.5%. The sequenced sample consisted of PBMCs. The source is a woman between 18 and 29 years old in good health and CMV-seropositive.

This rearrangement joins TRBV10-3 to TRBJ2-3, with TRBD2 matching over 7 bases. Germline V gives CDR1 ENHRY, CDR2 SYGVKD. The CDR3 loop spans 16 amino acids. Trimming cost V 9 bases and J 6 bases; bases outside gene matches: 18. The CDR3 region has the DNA TGTGCCATTTCAAAAACGGGAGCGGGGAGGGCGGATACGCAGTATTTT. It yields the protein CAISKTGAGRADTQYF.

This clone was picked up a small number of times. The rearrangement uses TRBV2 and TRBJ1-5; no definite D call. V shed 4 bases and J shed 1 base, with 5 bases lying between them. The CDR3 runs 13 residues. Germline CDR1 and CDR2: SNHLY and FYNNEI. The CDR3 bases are TGTGCCAGCAGTGGTGAGAGCAATCAGCCCCAGCATTTT. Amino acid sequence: CASSGESNQPQHF. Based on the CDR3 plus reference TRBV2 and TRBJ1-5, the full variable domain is EPEVTQTPSHQVTQMGQEVILRCVPISNHLYFYWYRQILGQKVEFLVSFYNNEISEKSEIFDDQFSVERPDGSNFTLKIRSTKLEDSAMYFCASSGESNQPQHFGDGTRLSIL.

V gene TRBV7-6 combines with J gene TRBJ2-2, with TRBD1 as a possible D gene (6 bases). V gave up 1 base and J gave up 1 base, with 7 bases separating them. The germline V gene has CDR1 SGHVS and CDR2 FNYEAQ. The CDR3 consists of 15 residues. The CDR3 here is CASSLVGGNTGELFF. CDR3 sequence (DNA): TGTGCCAGCAGCTTAGTAGGGGGGAACACCGGGGAGCTGTTTTTT.

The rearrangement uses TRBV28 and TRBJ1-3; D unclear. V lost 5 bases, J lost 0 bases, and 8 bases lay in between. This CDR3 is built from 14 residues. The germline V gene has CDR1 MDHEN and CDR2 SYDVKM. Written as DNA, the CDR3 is TGTGCCAGCAGTCCGGGTTTCTCTGGAAACACCATATATTTT. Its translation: CASSPGFSGNTIYF.

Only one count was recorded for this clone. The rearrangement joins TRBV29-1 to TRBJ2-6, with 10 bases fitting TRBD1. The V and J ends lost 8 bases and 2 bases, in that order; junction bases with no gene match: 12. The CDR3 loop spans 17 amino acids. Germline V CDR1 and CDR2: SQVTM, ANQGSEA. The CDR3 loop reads CSPRLWDRGTGANVLTF. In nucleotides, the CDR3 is TGCAGCCCCCGTCTCTGGGACAGGGGAACTGGGGCCAACGTCCTGACTTTC.

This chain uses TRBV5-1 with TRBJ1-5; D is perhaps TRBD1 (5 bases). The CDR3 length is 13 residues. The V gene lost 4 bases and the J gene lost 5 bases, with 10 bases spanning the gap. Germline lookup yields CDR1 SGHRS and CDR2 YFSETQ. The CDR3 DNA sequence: TGCGCCAGCAGCGGCGGGGCGGATCAGCCCCAGCATTTT. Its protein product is CASSGGADQPQHF.

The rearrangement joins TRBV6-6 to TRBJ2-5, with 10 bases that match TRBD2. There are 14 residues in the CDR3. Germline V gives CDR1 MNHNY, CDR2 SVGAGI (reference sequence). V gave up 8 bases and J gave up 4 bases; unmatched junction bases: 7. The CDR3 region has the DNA TGTGCCAGCCGGCTAGCGGGGGTGGGAGAGACCCAGTACTTC. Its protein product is CASRLAGVGETQYF.

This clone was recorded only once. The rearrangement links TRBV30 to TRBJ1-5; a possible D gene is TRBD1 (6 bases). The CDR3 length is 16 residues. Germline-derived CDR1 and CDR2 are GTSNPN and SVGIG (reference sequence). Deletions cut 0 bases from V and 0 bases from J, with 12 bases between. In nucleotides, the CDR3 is TGTGCCTGGAGTGTAGGACAGATCCCTAGCAATCAGCCCCAGCATTTT. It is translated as CAWSVGQIPSNQPQHF.

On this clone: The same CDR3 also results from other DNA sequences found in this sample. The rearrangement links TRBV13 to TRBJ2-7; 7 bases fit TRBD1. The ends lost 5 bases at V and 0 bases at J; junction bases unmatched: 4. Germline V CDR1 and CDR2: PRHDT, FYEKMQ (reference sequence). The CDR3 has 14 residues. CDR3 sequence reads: CASSLQGSSYEQYF. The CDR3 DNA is TGTGCCAGCAGCCTACAGGGGAGCTCCTACGAGCAGTACTTC.

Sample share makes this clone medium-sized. CDR3: CASSANLGTDNEKLFF. CDR3 DNA sequence: TGTGCCAGCAGTGCCAACCTCGGGACAGATAATGAAAAACTGTTTTTT. J is TRBJ1-4 and V is TRBV25-1, with TRBD1 matching 7 bases. J lost 4 bases, V lost 4 bases, and 9 bases had no gene match. The CDR3 is 16 amino acids. In germline, CDR1 is MGHDK, CDR2 SYGVNS.

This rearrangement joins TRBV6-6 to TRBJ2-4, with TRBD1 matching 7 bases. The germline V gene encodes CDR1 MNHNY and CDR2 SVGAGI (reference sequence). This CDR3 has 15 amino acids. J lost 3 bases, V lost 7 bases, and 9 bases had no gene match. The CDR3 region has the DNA TGTGCCAGCACAATCCGACAGGGTGGCAAAAACATTCAGTACTTC. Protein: CASTIRQGGKNIQYF.

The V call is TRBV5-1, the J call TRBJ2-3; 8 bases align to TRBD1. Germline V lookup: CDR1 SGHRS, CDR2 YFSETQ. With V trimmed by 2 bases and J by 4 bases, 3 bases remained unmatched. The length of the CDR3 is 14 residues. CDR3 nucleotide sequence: TGCGCCAGCAGCTTTCGGACAGGGCCAGATACGCAGTATTTT. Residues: CASSFRTGPDTQYF.

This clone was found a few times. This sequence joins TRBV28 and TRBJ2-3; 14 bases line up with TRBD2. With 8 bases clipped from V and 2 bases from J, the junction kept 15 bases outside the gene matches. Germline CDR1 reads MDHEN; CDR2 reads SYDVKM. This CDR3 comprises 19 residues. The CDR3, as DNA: TGTGCCAGCGATAGAGGGACTAGCGGGGGCCCAGCTTTCACAGATACGCAGTATTTT. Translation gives CASDRGTSGGPAFTDTQYF.

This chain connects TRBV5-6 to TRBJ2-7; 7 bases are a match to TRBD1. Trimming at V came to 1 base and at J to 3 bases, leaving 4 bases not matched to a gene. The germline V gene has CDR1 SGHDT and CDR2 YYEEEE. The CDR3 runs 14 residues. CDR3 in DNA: TGTGCCAGCAGCTTGAAAGGGGGCCACTACGAGCAGTACTTC. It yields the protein CASSLKGGHYEQYF.

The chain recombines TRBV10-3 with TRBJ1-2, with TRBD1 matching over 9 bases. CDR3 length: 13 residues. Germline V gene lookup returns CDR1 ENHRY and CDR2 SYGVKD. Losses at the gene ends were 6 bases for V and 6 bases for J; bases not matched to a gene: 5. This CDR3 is CAISEWTGDGYTF. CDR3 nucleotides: TGTGCCATCAGCGAATGGACAGGGGATGGCTACACCTTC.

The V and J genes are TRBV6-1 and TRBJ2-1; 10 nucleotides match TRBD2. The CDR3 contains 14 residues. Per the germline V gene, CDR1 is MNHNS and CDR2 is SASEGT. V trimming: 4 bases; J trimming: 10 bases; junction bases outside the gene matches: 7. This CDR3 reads CASSASLAGEEQFF. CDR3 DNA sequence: TGTGCCAGCAGTGCCAGTCTAGCGGGGGAAGAGCAGTTCTTC.

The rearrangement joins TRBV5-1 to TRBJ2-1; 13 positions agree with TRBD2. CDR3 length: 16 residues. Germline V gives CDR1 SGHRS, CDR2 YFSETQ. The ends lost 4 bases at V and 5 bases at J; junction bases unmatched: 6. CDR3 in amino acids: CASSPWTSGGHNEQFF. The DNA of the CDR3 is TGCGCCAGCAGCCCATGGACTAGCGGGGGACACAATGAGCAGTTCTTC.

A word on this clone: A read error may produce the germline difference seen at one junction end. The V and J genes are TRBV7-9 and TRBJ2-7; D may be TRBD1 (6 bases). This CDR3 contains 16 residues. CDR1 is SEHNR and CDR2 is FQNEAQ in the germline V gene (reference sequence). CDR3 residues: CSSSLGLETGNYEQYF. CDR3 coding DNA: TGTTCCAGCAGCTTAGGTCTCGAGACAGGCAACTACGAGCAGTACTTC.

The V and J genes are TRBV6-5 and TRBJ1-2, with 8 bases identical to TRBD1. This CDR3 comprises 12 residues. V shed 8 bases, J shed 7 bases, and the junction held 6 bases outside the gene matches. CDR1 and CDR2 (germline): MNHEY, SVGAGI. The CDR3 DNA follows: TGTGCCAGCCTATCAGGGGGCCTTGGCTACACCTTC. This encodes CASLSGGLGYTF.

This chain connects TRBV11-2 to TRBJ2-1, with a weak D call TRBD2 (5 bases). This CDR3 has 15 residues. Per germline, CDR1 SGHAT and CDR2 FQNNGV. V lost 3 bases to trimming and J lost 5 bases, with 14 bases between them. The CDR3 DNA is TGTGCCAGCAGCTTGGCAAGAGGGCCCCACAATGAGCAGTTCTTC. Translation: CASSLARGPHNEQFF.

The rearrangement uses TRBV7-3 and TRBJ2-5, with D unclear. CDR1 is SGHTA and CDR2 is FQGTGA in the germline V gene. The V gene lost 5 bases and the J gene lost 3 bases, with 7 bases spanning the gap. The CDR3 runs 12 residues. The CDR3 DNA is TGTGCCAGCAGCGTTATTAAAGAGACCCAGTACTTC. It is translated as CASSVIKETQYF.

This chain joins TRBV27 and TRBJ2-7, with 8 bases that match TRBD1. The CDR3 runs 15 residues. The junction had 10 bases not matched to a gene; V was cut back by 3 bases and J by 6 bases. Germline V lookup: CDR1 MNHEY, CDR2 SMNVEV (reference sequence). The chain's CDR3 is CASSLGTGPPSEQYF. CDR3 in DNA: TGTGCCAGCAGTTTGGGGACAGGACCTCCTAGCGAGCAGTACTTC.